This entry lists 2 T cell receptor beta chains sequenced from one sample in a study of OX40 agonist ivuxolimab in advanced cancers. Sequencing used immunoSEQ multiplex PCR; TCRdb keeps in-frame clones, though not all of them. The sample carries 70,000 to 85,000 clones, roughly 87% recorded once. The specimen was CD4+ or CD8+ T cells sorted from blood, collected in a trial of the OX40 agonist ivuxolimab. These receptors came from an adult with an advanced solid tumor such as melanoma, head and neck, liver or kidney cancer.

The rearrangement uses TRBV7-3 and TRBJ2-1; 9 nucleotides line up with TRBD2. The CDR3 runs to 17 residues. Germline V CDR1 and CDR2: SGHTA, FQGTGA. V dropped 4 bases and J dropped 4; count of bases not matched to a gene: 11. CDR3 coding DNA: TGTGCCAGCAGCTCCTCTAATGGCCTAGCGGGGTACAATGAGCAGTTCTTC. Amino acids: CASSSSNGLAGYNEQFF.

The chain combines TRBV10-3 with TRBJ1-2; weak D call: TRBD1 (6 bases). The CDR3 is 13 amino acids. Per the germline V gene, CDR1 is ENHRY and CDR2 is SYGVKD. The ends were cut back, 3 bases at V and 3 bases at J, with 8 bases in the middle. CDR3 sequence: CAISDRTDYGYTF. The CDR3 DNA follows: TGTGCCATCAGTGATAGGACAGACTATGGCTACACCTTC.